Sequencing of this T cell receptor (beta chain) was carried out in a study of blood T cells in healthy people across ages. Then a second PCR, running about 6 to 12 cycles, was carried out with a sample-barcoded 5' primer and a J-beta primer mix. TCRdb re-analysed the 5' RACE reads in MiXCR, keeping a single row per CDR3 protein. The sample includes 780,000 or so distinct CDR3 sequences, 45% to 70% seen only once; the top ten take approximately 24%. Trimming removed 6 bases from V and 4 bases from J, with 11 bases in between. Germline CDR1 reads MNHNS; CDR2 reads SASEGT. This CDR3 is built from 13 residues. Each sample provided at least 5 micrograms of extracted total RNA.

The specimen sequenced was blood. The sequence derives from a man in his forties or fifties in good health. J is TRBJ2-3 and V is TRBV6-1; no firm D call. As DNA, the CDR3 is TGTGCCAGCAGGCCCACGGCCGCAGATACGCAGTATTTT. This codes for CASRPTAADTQYF.